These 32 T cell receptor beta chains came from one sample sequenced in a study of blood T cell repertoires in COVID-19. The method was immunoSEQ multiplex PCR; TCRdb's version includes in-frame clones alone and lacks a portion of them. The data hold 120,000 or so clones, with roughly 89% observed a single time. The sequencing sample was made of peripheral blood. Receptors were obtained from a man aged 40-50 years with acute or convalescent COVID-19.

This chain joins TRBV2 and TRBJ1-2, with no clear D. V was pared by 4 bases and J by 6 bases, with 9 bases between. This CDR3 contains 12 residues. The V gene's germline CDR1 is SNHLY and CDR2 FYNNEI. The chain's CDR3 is CASSVWPDGYTF. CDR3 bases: TGTGCCAGCAGTGTTTGGCCCGATGGCTACACCTTC.

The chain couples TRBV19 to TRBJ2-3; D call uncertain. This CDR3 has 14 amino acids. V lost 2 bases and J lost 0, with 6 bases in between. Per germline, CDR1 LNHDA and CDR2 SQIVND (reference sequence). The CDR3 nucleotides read TGTGCCAGTAGTATATTGTCTAGCACAGATACGCAGTATTTT. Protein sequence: CASSILSSTDTQYF.

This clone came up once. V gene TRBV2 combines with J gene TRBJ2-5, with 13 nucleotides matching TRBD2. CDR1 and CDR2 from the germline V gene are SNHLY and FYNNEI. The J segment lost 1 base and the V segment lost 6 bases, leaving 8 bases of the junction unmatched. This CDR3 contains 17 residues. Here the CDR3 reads CASRRGTSGTLQETQYF. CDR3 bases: TGTGCCAGCAGGCGCGGGACTAGCGGGACTCTCCAAGAGACCCAGTACTTC.

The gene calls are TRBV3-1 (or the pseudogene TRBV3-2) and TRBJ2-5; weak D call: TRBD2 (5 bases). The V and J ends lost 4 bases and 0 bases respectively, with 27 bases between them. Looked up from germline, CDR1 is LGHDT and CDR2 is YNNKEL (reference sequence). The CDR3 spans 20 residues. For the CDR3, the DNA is TGTGCCAGCAGCCCTCGGGGAGAAGCTCCCTTTTCACAGTACCAAGAGACCCAGTACTTC. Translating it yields CASSPRGEAPFSQYQETQYF.

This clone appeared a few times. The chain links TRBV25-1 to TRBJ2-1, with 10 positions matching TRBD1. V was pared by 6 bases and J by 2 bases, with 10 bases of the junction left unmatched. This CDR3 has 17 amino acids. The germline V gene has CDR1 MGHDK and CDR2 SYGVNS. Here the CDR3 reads CASRGGQGGTPYNEQFF. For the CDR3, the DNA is TGTGCCAGCAGGGGAGGACAGGGGGGGACACCCTACAATGAGCAGTTCTTC.

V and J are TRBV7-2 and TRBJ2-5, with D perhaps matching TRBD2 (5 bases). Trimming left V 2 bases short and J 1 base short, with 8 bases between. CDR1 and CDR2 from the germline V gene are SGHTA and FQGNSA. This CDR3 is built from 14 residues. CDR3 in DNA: TGTGCCAGCAGCTTATGGACTCGCCAAGAGACCCAGTACTTC. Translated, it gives CASSLWTRQETQYF.

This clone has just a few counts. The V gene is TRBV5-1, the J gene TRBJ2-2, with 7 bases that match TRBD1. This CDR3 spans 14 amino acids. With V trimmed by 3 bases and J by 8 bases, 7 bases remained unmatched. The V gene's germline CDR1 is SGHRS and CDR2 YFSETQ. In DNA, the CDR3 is TGCGCCAGCAGCTGGGGGACAGTTCCAGGGGAGCTGTTTTTT. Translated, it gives CASSWGTVPGELFF. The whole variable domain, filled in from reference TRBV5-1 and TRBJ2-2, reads KAGVTQTPRYLIKTRGQQVTLSCSPISGHRSVSWYQQTPGQGLQFLFEYFSETQRNKGNFPGRFSGRQFSNSRSEMNVSTLELGDSALYLCASSWGTVPGELFFGEGSRLTVL.

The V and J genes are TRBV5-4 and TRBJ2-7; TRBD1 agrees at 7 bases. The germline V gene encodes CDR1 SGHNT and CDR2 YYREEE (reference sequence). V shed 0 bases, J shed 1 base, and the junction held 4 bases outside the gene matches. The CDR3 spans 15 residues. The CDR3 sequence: CASSLGDSPSYEQYF. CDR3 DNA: TGTGCCAGCAGCTTGGGGGACAGCCCGTCCTACGAGCAGTACTTC.

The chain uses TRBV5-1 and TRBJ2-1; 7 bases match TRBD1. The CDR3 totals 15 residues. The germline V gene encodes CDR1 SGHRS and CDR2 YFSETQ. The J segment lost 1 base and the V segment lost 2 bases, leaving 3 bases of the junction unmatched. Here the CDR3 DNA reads TGCGCCAGCAGCTTAGGGGGCTTGTCCTACAATGAGCAGTTCTTC. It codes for CASSLGGLSYNEQFF.

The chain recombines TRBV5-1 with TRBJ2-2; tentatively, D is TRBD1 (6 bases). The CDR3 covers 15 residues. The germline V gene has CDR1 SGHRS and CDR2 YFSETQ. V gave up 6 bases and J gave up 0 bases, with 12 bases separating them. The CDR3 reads CASTRGQPNTGELFF. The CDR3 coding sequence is TGCGCCAGCACTCGCGGACAGCCGAACACCGGGGAGCTGTTTTTT. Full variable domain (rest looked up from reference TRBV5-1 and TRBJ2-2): KAGVTQTPRYLIKTRGQQVTLSCSPISGHRSVSWYQQTPGQGLQFLFEYFSETQRNKGNFPGRFSGRQFSNSRSEMNVSTLELGDSALYLCASTRGQPNTGELFFGEGSRLTVL.

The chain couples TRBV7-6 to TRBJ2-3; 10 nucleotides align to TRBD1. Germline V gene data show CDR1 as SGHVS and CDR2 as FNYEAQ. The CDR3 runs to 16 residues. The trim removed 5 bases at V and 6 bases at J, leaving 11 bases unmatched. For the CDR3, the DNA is TGTGCCAGCAGCCCCGCCGGACAGGGGGGAGAGGATACGCAGTATTTT. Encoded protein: CASSPAGQGGEDTQYF.

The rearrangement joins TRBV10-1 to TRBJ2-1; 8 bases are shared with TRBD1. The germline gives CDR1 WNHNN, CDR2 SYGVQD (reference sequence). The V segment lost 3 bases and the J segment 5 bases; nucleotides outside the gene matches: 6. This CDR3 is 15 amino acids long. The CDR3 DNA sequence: TGCGCCAGCAGTGAAGGCAGGGGGCCCCACAATGAGCAGTTCTTC. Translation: CASSEGRGPHNEQFF.

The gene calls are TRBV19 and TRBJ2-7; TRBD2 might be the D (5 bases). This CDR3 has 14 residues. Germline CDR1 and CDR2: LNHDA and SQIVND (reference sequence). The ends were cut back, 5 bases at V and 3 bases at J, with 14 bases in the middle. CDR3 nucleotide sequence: TGTGCCAGTAGTCCTCGGGGAAACCGCTACGAGCAGTACTTC. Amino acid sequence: CASSPRGNRYEQYF. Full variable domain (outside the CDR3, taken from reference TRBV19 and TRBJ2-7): DGGITQSPKYLFRKEGQNVTLSCEQNLNHDAMYWYRQDPGQGLRLIYYSQIVNDFQKGDIAEGYSVSREKKESFPLTVTSAQKNPTAFYLCASSPRGNRYEQYFGPGTRLTVT.

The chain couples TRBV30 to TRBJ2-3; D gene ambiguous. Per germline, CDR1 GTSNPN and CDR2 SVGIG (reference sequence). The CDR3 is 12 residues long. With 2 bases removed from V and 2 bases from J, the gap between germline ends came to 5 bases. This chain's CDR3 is CAWSPVTDTQYF. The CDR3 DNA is TGTGCCTGGAGTCCAGTCACAGATACGCAGTATTTT. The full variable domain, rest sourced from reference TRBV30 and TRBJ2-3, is SQTIHQWPATLVQPVGSPLSLECTVEGTSNPNLYWYRQAAGRGLQLLFYSVGIGQISSEVPQNLSASRPQDRQFILSSKKLLLSDSGFYLCAWSPVTDTQYFGPGTRLTVL.

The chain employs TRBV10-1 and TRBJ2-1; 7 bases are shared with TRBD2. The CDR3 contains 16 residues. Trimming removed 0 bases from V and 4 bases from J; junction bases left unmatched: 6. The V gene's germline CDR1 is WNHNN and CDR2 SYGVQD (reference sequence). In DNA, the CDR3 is TGCGCCAGCAGTGAGTCGGGGCGGGAGTATTACAATGAGCAGTTCTTC. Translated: CASSESGREYYNEQFF.

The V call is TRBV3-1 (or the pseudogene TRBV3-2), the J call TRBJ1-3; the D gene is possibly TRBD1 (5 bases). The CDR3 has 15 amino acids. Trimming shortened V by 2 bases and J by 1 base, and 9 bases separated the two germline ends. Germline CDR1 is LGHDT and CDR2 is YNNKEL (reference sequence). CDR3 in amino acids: CASSQPTVSGNTIYF. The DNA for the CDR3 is TGTGCCAGCAGCCAACCGACAGTTTCTGGAAACACCATATATTTT.

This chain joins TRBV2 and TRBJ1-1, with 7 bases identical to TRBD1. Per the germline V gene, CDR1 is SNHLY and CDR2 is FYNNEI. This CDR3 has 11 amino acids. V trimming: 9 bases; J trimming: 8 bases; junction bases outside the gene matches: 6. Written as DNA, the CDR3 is TGTGCCAGTACGACAGGGAAAGAAGCTTTCTTT. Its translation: CASTTGKEAFF. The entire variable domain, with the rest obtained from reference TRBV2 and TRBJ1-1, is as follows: EPEVTQTPSHQVTQMGQEVILRCVPISNHLYFYWYRQILGQKVEFLVSFYNNEISEKSEIFDDQFSVERPDGSNFTLKIRSTKLEDSAMYFCASTTGKEAFFGQGTRLTVV.

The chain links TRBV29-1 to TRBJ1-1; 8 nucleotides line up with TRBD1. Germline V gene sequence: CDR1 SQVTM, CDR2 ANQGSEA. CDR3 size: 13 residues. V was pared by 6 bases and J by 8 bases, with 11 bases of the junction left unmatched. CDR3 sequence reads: CSVNRGGTGEAFF. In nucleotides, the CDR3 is TGCAGCGTCAATCGTGGTGGGACAGGCGAAGCTTTCTTT.

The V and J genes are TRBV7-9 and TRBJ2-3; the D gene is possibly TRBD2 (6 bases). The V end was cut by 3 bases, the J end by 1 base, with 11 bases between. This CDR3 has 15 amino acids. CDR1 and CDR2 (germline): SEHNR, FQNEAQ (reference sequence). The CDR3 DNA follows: TGTGCCAGCAGCTTGCGGAGGGACCGCACAGATACGCAGTATTTT. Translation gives CASSLRRDRTDTQYF.

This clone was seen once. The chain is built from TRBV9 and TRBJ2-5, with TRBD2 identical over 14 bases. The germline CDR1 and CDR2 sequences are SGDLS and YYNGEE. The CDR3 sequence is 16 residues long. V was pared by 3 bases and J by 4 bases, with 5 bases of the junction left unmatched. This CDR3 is CASSERGLAGVETQYF. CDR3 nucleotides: TGTGCCAGCAGCGAGAGGGGACTAGCGGGAGTAGAGACCCAGTACTTC.

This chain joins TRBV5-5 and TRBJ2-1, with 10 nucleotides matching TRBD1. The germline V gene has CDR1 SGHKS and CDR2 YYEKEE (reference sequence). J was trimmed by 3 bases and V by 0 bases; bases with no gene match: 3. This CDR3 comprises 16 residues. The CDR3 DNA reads TGTGCCAGCAGCTTGGAGGGGACAGGGGTCTACAATGAGCAGTTCTTC. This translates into CASSLEGTGVYNEQFF. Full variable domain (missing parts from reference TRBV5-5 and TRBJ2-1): DAGVTQSPTHLIKTRGQQVTLRCSPISGHKSVSWYQQVLGQGPQFIFQYYEKEERGRGNFPDRFSARQFPNYSSELNVNALLLGDSALYLCASSLEGTGVYNEQFFGPGTRLTVL.

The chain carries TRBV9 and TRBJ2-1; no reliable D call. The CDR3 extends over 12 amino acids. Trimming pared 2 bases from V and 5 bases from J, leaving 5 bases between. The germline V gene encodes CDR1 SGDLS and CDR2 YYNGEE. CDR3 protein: CASSVSHNEQFF. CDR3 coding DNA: TGTGCCAGCAGCGTCTCTCACAATGAGCAGTTCTTC.

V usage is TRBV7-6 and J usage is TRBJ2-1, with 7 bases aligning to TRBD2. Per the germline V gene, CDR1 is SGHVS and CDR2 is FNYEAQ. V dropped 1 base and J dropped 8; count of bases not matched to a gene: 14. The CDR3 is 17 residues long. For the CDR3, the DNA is TGTGCCAGCAGCTTAGACTCGGGGAGGGGAGTTTTACATGAGCAGTTCTTC. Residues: CASSLDSGRGVLHEQFF.

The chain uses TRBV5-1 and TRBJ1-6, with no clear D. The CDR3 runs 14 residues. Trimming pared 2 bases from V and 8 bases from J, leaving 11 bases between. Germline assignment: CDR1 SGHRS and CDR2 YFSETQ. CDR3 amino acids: CASSFGGLDSPLHF. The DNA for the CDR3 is TGCGCCAGCAGCTTCGGAGGACTGGATTCACCCCTCCACTTT.

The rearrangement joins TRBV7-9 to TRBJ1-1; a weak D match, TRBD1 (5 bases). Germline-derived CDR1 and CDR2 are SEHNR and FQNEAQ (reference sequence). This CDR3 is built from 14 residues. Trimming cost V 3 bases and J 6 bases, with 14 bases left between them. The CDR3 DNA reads TGTGCCAGCAGCTTCGACAGTCCTTGGGCTGAAGCTTTCTTT. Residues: CASSFDSPWAEAFF.

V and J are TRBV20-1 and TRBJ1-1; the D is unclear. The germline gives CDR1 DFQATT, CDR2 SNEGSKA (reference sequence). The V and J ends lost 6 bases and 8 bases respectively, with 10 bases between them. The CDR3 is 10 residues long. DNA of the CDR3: TGCAGTGCCCAGCGGGGAGAAGCTTTCTTT. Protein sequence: CSAQRGEAFF.

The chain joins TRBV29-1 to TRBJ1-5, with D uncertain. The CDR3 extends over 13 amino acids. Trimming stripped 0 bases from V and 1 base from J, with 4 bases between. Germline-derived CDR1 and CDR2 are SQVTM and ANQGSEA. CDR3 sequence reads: CSVEDRSNQPQHF. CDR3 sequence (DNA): TGCAGCGTTGAAGACAGGAGCAATCAGCCCCAGCATTTT.

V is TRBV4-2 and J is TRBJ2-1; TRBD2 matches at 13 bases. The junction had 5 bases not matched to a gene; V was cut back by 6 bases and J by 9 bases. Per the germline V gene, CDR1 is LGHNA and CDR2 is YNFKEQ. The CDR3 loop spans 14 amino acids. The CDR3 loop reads CASSGLAGAAEQFF. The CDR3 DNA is TGTGCCAGCAGTGGACTAGCGGGAGCTGCTGAGCAGTTCTTC.

The CDR3 nucleotides read TGCGCCAGCAGCTCCGCCGGGGGGTTGGACGAAAAACTGTTTTTT. Translation: CASSSAGGLDEKLFF. The V call is TRBV5-1, the J call TRBJ1-4, with a weak D call TRBD1 (5 bases). V lost 3 bases and J 8 bases, leaving 17 bases between the germline ends. The V gene's germline CDR1 is SGHRS and CDR2 YFSETQ. The CDR3 is made up of 15 amino acids.

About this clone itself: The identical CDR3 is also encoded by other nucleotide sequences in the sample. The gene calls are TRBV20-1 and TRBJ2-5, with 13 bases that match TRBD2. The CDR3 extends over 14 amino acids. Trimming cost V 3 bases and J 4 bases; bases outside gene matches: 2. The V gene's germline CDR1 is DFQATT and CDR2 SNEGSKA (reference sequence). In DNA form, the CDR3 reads TGCAGTGCTAGTACTAGCGGGGGGGCAGAGACCCAGTACTTC. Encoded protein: CSASTSGGAETQYF.

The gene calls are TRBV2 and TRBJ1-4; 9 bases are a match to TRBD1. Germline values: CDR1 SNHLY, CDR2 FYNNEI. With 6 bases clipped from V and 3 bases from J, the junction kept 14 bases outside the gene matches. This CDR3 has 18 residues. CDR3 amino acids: CASRGPGQGIGANEKLFF. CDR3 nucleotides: TGTGCCAGCAGGGGGCCGGGACAGGGAATAGGGGCTAATGAAAAACTGTTTTTT.

CDR3 DNA: TGTGCCTGGAGCCAAAACCGGGGCTATGGCTACACCTTC. Translating it yields CAWSQNRGYGYTF. This rearrangement joins TRBV30 to TRBJ1-2; D uncertain. The CDR3 extends over 13 amino acids. In germline, CDR1 is GTSNPN, CDR2 SVGIG (reference sequence). V was pared by 3 bases and J by 4 bases, with 12 bases between.